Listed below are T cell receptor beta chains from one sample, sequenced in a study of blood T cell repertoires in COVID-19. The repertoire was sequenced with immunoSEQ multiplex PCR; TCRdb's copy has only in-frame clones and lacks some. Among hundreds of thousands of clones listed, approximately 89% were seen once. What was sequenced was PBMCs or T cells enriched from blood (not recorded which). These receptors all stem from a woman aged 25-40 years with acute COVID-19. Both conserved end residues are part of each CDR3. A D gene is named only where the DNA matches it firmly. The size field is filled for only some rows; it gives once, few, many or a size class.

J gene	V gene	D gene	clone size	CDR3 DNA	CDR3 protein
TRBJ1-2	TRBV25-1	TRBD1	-	TGTGCCAGCAGTGAATCCTGGACAGGGAAGGATGGCTACACCTTC	CASSESWTGKDGYTF
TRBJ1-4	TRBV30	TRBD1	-	TGTGCCTGGAGTTCTGGACAGGGGAATGAAAAACTGTTTTTT	CAWSSGQGNEKLFF
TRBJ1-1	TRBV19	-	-	TGTGCCAGTGGGACATGGCCTGAAGCTTTCTTT	CASGTWPEAFF
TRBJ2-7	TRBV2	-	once	TGTGCCAGCGAAGCGGTGGGCTCCTACGAGCAGTACTTC	CASEAVGSYEQYF
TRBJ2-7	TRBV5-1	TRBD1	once	TGCGCCAGCAGCGGGGACGGGACAGTAAACTTC	CASSGDGTVNF
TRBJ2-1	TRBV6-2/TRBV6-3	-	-	TGTGCCAGCAGTTACCCGTCGGTCGTAGGAGCTTACAATGAGCAGTTCTTC	CASSYPSVVGAYNEQFF
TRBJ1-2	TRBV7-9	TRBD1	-	TGTGCCAGCTTGGGAACAGGGGGAGGCTATGGCTACACCTTC	CASLGTGGGYGYTF
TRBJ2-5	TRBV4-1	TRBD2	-	TGCGCCAGCAGTCGTCTAGCGGGGGTGCAGGAGACCCAGTACTTC	CASSRLAGVQETQYF
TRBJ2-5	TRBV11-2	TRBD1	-	TGTGCCAGCAGCTTAGGCCCCGCGGGACAGGGGGCGCGGGAGACCCAGTACTTC	CASSLGPAGQGARETQYF
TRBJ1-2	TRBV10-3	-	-	TGTGCCATCAGTGCCGGGGTCTTTAGCGGCTACACCTTC	CAISAGVFSGYTF
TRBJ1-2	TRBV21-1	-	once	TGTGCCAGCAGAACAACAGGGGAACAAGGCTACACCTTC	CASRTTGEQGYTF
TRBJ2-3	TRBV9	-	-	TGTGCCAGCGACCGGCGGGATACGCAGTATTTT	CASDRRDTQYF